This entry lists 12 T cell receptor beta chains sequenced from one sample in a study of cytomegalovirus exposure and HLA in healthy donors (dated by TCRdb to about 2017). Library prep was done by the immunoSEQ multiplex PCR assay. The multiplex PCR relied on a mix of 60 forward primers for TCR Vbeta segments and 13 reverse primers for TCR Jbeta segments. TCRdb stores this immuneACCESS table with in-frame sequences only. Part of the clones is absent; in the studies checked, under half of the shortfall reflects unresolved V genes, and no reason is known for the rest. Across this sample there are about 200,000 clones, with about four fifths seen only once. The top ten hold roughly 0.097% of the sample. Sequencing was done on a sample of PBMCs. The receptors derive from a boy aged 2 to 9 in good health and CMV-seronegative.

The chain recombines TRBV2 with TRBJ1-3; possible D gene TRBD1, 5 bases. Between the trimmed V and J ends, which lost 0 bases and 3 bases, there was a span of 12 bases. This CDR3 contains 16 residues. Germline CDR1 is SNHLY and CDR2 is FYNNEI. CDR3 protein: CASSEAFQGYGNTIYF. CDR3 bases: TGTGCCAGCAGTGAAGCATTTCAGGGTTATGGAAACACCATATATTTT.

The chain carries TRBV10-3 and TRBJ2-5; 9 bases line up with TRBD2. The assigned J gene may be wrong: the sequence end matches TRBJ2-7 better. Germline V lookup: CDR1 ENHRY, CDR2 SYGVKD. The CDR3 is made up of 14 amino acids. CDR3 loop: CATRAGGPVYEQYF. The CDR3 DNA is TGTGCCACTAGAGCGGGGGGCCCTGTCTACGAGCAGTACTTC.

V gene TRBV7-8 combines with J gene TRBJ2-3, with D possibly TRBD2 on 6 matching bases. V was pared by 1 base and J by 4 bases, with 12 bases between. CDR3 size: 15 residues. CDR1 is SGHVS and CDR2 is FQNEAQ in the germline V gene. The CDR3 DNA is TGTGCCAGCAGCTTAGAACGGGGAGGCGCAGATACGCAGTATTTT. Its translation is CASSLERGGADTQYF.

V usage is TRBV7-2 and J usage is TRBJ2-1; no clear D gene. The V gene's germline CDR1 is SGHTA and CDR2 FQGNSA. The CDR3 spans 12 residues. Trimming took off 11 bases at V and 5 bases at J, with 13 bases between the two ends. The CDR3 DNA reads TGTGCCTCCTACGGGTGGAACAATGAGCAGTTCTTC. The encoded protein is CASYGWNNEQFF. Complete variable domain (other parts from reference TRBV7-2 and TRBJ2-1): GAGVSQSPSNKVTEKGKDVELRCDPISGHTALYWYRQSLGQGLEFLIYFQGNSAPDKSGLPSDRFSAERTGGSVSTLTIQRTQQEDSAVYLCASYGWNNEQFFGPGTRLTVL.

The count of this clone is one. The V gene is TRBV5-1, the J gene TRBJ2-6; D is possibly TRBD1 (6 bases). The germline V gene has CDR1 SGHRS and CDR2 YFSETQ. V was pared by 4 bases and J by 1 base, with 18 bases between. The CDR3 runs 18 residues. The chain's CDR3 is CASSEKQGSLSGANVLTF. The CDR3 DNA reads TGCGCCAGCAGCGAGAAACAGGGTTCGCTTTCTGGGGCCAACGTCCTGACTTTC.

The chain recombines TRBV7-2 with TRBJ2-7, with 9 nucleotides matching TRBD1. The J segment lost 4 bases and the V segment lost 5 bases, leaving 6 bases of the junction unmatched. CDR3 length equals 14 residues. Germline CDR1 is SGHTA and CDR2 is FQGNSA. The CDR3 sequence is CASSPGTGTYEQYF. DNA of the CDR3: TGTGCCAGCAGCCCCGGGACAGGGACGTACGAGCAGTACTTC.

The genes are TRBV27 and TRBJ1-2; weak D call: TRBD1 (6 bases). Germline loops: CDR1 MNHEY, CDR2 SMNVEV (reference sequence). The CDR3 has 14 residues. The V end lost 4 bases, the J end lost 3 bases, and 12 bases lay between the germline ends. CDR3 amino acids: CASSSGHRDYGYTF. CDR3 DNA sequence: TGTGCCAGCAGTTCCGGCCACAGGGACTATGGCTACACCTTC.

This CDR3 is CAWSATGKGSGYTF. Here the CDR3 DNA reads TGTGCCTGGAGTGCAACAGGGAAGGGAAGTGGCTACACCTTC. The chain couples TRBV30 to TRBJ1-2, with D possibly matching TRBD1 (6 bases). CDR3 length: 14 amino acids. Germline CDR1 is GTSNPN and CDR2 is SVGIG (reference sequence). V was clipped by 1 base and J by 7 bases, with 16 bases between them.

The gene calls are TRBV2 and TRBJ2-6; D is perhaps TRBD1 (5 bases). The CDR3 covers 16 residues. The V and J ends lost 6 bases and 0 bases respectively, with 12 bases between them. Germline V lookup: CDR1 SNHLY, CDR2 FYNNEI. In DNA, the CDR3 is TGTGCCAGCAGCAAATTCCAGGGCTCTGGGGCCAACGTCCTGACTTTC. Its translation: CASSKFQGSGANVLTF.

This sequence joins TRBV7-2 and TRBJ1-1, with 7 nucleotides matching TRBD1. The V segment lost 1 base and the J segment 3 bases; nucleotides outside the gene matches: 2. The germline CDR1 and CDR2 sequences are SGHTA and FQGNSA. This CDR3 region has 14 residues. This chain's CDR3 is CASSLVTGDTEAFF. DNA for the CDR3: TGTGCCAGCAGCTTAGTTACAGGGGACACTGAAGCTTTCTTT.

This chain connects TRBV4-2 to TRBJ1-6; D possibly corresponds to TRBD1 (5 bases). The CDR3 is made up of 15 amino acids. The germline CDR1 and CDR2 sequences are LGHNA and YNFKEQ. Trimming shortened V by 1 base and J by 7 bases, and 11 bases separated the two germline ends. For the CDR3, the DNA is TGTGCCAGCAGCCAAGCCCGGTCAGGGAATTCACCCCTCCACTTT. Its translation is CASSQARSGNSPLHF.

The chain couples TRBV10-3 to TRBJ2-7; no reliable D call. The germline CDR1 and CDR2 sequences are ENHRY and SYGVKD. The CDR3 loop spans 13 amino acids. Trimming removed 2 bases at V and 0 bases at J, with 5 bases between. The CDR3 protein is CAISEGSSYEQYF. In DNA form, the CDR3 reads TGTGCCATCAGTGAGGGCAGCTCCTACGAGCAGTACTTC.